Listed here are 17 T cell receptor beta chains from one sample, sequenced in a study of CD8 T cells in ankylosing spondylitis. One entry per CDR3 protein, called by TCRdb with MiXCR from the 5' RACE reads. The table lists approximately 30,000 distinct CDR3 sequences, 7.9% of them singletons, with 30% in the top ten. Sequenced input: blood. All receptors derive from a male donor with ankylosing spondylitis or in good health (not recorded which).

The chain employs TRBV20-1 and TRBJ2-2; D is possibly TRBD2 (5 bases). V was cut by 0 bases and J by 3 bases, with 11 bases left in between. The CDR3 length is 15 residues. Per germline, CDR1 DFQATT and CDR2 SNEGSKA (reference sequence). The CDR3 region is CSARDRERDTGELFF. In DNA form, the CDR3 reads TGCAGTGCTAGAGATAGGGAGCGTGACACCGGGGAGCTGTTTTTT.

V and J are TRBV4-1 and TRBJ2-1; D is undetermined. Germline assignment: CDR1 MGHRA and CDR2 YSYEKL. The CDR3 totals 15 residues. Trimming removed 0 bases from V and 0 bases from J, with 6 bases in between. The CDR3 loop reads CASSQDWSSYNEQFF. The CDR3 region has the DNA TGCGCCAGCAGCCAAGATTGGTCCTCCTACAATGAGCAGTTCTTC.

This clonotype was detected ten times or more. CDR3 coding DNA: TGCAGTGCTAGAGACCGGACGGGGAAGCCCTACAATGAGCAGTTCTTC. This translates into CSARDRTGKPYNEQFF. The J gene is TRBJ2-1, the V gene TRBV20-1; TRBD2 might be the D (5 bases). Germline CDR1 is DFQATT and CDR2 is SNEGSKA (reference sequence). This CDR3 contains 16 residues. V dropped 0 bases and J dropped 2 bases, with 14 bases sitting between them.

This clonotype was counted a few times. The chain employs TRBV10-3 and TRBJ2-3, with D perhaps matching TRBD2 (5 bases). V shed 3 bases and J shed 2 bases, with 9 bases lying between them. The CDR3 is 14 residues long. Germline-derived CDR1 and CDR2 are ENHRY and SYGVKD. The CDR3 is CAISDGEITDTQYF. DNA for the CDR3: TGTGCCATCAGTGATGGGGAGATCACAGATACGCAGTATTTT.

The genes are TRBV28 and TRBJ2-3; no firm D call. The V and J ends lost 4 bases and 4 bases respectively, with 18 bases between them. The germline gives CDR1 MDHEN, CDR2 SYDVKM. CDR3 size: 16 residues. The CDR3 region is CASSSYNLAVPDTQYF. The CDR3 DNA follows: TGTGCCAGCAGTTCTTACAACCTCGCGGTCCCAGATACGCAGTATTTT.

This clonotype was observed a single time. V gene TRBV4-3 combines with J gene TRBJ2-1; 7 bases map to TRBD1. The CDR3 contains 15 residues. Germline V gene sequence: CDR1 LGHNA, CDR2 YSLEER. V was pared by 0 bases and J by 4 bases, with 3 bases of the junction left unmatched. The CDR3 nucleotides are TGCGCCAGCAGCCAAGATCGGGACAGTTACAATGAGCAGTTCTTC. As protein: CASSQDRDSYNEQFF.

This rearrangement joins TRBV20-1 to TRBJ2-3; D may be TRBD2 (5 bases). The CDR3 is 14 residues long. Germline lookup yields CDR1 DFQATT and CDR2 SNEGSKA (reference sequence). Between the trimmed V and J ends, which lost 6 bases and 6 bases, there was a span of 19 bases. As DNA, the CDR3 is TGCAGTGCCTCGGGGATCCCCCTCTGGGATACGCAGTATTTT. It encodes CSASGIPLWDTQYF.

The chain couples TRBV21-1 to TRBJ2-1; the table gives TRBD2 as D, unverified against the DNA. TRBV21-1 corresponds to a pseudogene. This CDR3 spans 16 amino acids. For the CDR3, the DNA is TGTGCCAGCAGCCCCTATATACTAGTTGTTCATAATGAGCAGTTCTTC. Translated, it gives CASSPYILVVHNEQFF.

The CDR3 nucleotides read TGTGCCAGCAGCCAACAGGACAGGCAAGAGACCCAGTACTTC. Its protein product is CASSQQDRQETQYF. The chain has TRBV4-2 and TRBJ2-5, with 7 nucleotides matching TRBD1. CDR3 length: 14 amino acids. V was pared by 2 bases and J by 2 bases, with 2 bases of the junction left unmatched. Germline assignment: CDR1 LGHNA and CDR2 YNFKEQ.

This clonotype was seen more than once but under ten times. The chain joins TRBV7-9 to TRBJ1-4; 8 bases match TRBD1. Germline-derived CDR1 and CDR2 are SEHNR and FQNEAQ (reference sequence). Germline trimming cut 5 bases from V and 7 bases from J; bases unmatched to any gene: 12. There are 16 residues in the CDR3. CDR3 DNA sequence: TGTGCCAGCAGCGACTCAACAGGGGGGATGAGTGAAAAACTGTTTTTT. Amino acids: CASSDSTGGMSEKLFF.

This clonotype was seen more than once but under ten times. The gene calls are TRBV25-1 and TRBJ1-5; TRBD1 matches 8 bases. The trim removed 6 bases at V and 9 bases at J, leaving 7 bases unmatched. Germline V gene data show CDR1 as MGHDK and CDR2 as SYGVNS. The CDR3 covers 13 residues. The CDR3 loop is CASSQSGGRPQHF. CDR3 DNA sequence: TGTGCCAGCAGCCAATCAGGGGGCCGGCCCCAGCATTTT. Variable domain in full (rest from reference TRBV25-1 and TRBJ1-5): EADIYQTPRYLVIGTGKKITLECSQTMGHDKMYWYQQDPGMELHLIHYSYGVNSTEKGDLSSESTVSRIRTEHFPLTLESARPSHTSQYLCASSQSGGRPQHFGDGTRLSIL.

This clonotype was picked up a small number of times. CDR3 bases: TGTGCCAGCAGCTTAGGGGAGGAGCAGTTCTTC. Protein: CASSLGEEQFF. The gene calls are TRBV11-2 and TRBJ2-1; TRBD2 is a possible D gene (5 bases). V shed 1 base and J shed 10 bases, with 5 bases lying between them. The CDR3 extends over 11 amino acids. Germline V CDR1 and CDR2: SGHAT, FQNNGV.

The chain is built from TRBV7-2 and TRBJ2-1, with TRBD2 as a possible D gene (5 bases). Germline CDR1 SGHTA, CDR2 FQGNSA. The CDR3 is 15 amino acids. Between the trimmed V and J ends, which lost 5 bases and 4 bases, there was a span of 15 bases. The CDR3 protein is CASSAEGLTYNEQFF. The CDR3 DNA is TGTGCCAGCAGCGCAGAAGGACTCACTTACAATGAGCAGTTCTTC. The complete variable domain, with remaining parts taken from reference TRBV7-2 and TRBJ2-1, reads GAGVSQSPSNKVTEKGKDVELRCDPISGHTALYWYRQSLGQGLEFLIYFQGNSAPDKSGLPSDRFSAERTGGSVSTLTIQRTQQEDSAVYLCASSAEGLTYNEQFFGPGTRLTVL.

At least ten counts were recorded for this clonotype. The chain links TRBV20-1 to TRBJ2-5; the match to TRBD2 covers 8 bases. CDR1 and CDR2 from the germline V gene are DFQATT and SNEGSKA (reference sequence). The CDR3 length is 11 residues. V shed 5 bases and J 5 bases; nucleotides not matched to a gene: 1. The CDR3 protein is CSASGGETQYF. As DNA, the CDR3 is TGCAGTGCTTCGGGGGGGGAGACCCAGTACTTC.

The chain has TRBV7-9 and TRBJ1-1; D gene unclear. V was shortened by 5 bases and J by 2 bases, with 6 bases between the two germline ends. Germline CDR1 and CDR2: SEHNR and FQNEAQ (reference sequence). The CDR3 length is 12 residues. CDR3 nucleotide sequence: TGTGCCAGCAGCCACCGTAACACTGAAGCTTTCTTT. This translates into CASSHRNTEAFF.

This clonotype has a count of ten or more. V usage is TRBV7-2 and J usage is TRBJ2-3, with D tentatively TRBD2 (5 bases). V was clipped by 4 bases and J by 6 bases, with 20 bases between them. Germline CDR1 reads SGHTA; CDR2 reads FQGNSA. The CDR3 sequence is 16 residues long. CDR3 DNA: TGTGCCAGCAGCTATCTTCCTAGCCCCTACCAGGATACGCAGTATTTT. Protein: CASSYLPSPYQDTQYF.

The chain carries TRBV10-3 and TRBJ2-3, with a possible D match to TRBD1 (5 bases). The V gene lost 6 bases and the J gene lost 5 bases, with 21 bases spanning the gap. The CDR3 has 16 residues. Germline V gene data show CDR1 as ENHRY and CDR2 as SYGVKD. In DNA form, the CDR3 reads TGTGCCATCAGGGGAACCCTCAGGGCCATCGTAGATACGCAGTATTTT. This gives the protein CAIRGTLRAIVDTQYF.